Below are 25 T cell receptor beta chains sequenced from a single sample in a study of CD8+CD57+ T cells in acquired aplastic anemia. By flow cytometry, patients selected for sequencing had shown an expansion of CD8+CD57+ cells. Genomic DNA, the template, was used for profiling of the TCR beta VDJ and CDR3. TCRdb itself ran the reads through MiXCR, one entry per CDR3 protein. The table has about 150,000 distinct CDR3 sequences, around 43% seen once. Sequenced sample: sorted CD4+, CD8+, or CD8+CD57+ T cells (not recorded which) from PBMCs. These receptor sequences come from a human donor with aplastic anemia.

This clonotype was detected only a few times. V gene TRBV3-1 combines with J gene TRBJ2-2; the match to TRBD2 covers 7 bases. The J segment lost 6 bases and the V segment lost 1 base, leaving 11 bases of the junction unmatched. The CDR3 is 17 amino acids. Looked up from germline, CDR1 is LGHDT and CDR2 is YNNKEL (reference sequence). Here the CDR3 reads CASSQGFCGRGSGELFF. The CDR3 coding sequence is TGTGCCAGCAGCCAAGGTTTTTGCGGGAGAGGTTCCGGGGAGCTGTTTTTT.

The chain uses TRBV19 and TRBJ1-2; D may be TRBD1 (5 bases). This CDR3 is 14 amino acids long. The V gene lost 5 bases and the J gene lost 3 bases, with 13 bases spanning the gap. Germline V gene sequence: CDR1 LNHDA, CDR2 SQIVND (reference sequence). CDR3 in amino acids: CASSVGPVDYGYTF. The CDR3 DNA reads TGTGCCAGTAGTGTGGGGCCAGTCGACTATGGCTACACCTTC.

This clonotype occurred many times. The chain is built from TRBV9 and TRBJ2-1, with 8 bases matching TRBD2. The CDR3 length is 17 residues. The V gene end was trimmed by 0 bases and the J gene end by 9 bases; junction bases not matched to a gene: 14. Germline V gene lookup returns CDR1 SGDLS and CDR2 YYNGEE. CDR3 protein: CASSVEAGDSAVPEQFF. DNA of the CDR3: TGTGCCAGCAGCGTAGAAGCGGGAGACAGTGCGGTTCCTGAGCAGTTCTTC. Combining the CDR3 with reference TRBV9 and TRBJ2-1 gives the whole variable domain DSGVTQTPKHLITATGQRVTLRCSPRSGDLSVYWYQQSLDQGLQFLIQYYNGEERAKGNILERFSAQQFPDLHSELNLSSLELGDSALYFCASSVEAGDSAVPEQFFGPGTRLTVL.

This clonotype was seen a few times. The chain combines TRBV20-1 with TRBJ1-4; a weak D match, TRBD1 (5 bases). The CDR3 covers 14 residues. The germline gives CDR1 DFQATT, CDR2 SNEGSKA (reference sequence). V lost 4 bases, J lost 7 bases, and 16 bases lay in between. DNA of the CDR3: TGCAGTGCTAAAGGTCGAGGGGCCCGTGAAAAACTGTTTTTT. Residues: CSAKGRGAREKLFF.

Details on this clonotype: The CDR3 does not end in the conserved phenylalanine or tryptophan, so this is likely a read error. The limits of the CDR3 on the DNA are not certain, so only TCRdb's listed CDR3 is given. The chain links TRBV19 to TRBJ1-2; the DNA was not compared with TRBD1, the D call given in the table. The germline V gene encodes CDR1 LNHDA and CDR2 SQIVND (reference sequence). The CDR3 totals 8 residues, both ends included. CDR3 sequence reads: CASSIQGV.

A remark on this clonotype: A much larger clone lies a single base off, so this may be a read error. CDR3 nucleotides: TGTGCCAGCAGCTCCTTTATGCCAGGGGTCCTTAATGAAACACTGTTTTTT. This encodes CASSSFMPGVLNETLFF. This rearrangement joins TRBV7-3 to TRBJ1-4, with a tentative D call TRBD1 (6 bases). This CDR3 comprises 17 residues. Germline lookup yields CDR1 SGHTA and CDR2 FQGTGA.

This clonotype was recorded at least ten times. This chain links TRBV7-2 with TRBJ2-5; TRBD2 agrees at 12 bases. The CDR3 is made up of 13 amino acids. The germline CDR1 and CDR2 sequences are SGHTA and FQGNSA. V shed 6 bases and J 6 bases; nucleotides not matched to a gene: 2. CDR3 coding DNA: TGTGCCAGCAGTGGACTAGCGGGAAAGACCCAGTACTTC. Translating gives CASSGLAGKTQYF.

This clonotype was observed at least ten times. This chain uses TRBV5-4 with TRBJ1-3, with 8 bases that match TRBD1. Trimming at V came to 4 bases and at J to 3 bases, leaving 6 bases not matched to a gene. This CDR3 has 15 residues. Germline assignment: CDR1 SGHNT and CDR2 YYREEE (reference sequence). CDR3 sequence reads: CASSADRGIGNTIYF. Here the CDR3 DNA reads TGTGCCAGCAGCGCAGACAGGGGAATTGGAAACACCATATATTTT.

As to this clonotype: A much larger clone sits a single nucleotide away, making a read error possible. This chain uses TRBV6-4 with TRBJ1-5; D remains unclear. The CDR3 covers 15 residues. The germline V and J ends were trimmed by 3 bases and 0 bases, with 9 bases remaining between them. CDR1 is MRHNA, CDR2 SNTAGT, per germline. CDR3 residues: CASSERQYSNQPQHF. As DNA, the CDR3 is TGTGCCAGCAGTGAACGGCAATATAGCAATCAGCCCCAGCATTTT.

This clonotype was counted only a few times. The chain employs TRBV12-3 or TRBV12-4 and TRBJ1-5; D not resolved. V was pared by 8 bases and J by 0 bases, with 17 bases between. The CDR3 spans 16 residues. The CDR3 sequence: CASLRTQVYSNQPQHF. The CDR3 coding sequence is TGTGCCAGCCTCCGGACCCAGGTCTATAGCAATCAGCCCCAGCATTTT.

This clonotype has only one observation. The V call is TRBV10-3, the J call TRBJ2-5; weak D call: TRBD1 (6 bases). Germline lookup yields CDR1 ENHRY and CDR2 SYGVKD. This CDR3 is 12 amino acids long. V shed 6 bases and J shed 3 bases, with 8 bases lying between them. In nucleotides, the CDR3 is TGTGCCATCAGCGGGACAAAAGAGACCCAGTACTTC. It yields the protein CAISGTKETQYF.

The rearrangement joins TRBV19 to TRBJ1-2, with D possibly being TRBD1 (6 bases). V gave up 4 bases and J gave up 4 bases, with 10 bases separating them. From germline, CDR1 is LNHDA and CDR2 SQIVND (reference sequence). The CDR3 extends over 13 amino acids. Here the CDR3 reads CASSRGAGYGYTF. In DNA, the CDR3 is TGTGCCAGTAGTAGGGGGGCCGGCTATGGCTACACCTTC.

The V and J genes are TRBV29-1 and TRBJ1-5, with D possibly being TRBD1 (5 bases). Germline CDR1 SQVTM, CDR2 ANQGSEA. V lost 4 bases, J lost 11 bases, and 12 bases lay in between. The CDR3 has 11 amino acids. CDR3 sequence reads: CSVVGTETQHF. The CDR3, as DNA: TGCAGCGTTGTAGGGACCGAGACCCAGCATTTT.

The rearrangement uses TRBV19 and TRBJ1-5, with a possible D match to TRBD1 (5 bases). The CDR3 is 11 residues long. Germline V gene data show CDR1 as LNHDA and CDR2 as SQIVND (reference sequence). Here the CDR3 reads CAAGPGRPQHF. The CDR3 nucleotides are TGTGCTGCGGGGCCGGGTAGGCCCCAGCATTTT. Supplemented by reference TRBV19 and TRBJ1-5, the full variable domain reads DGGITQSPKYLFRKEGQNVTLSCEQNLNHDAMYWYRQDPGQGLRLIYYSQIVNDFQKGDIAEGYSVSREKKESFPLTVTSAQKNPTAFYLCAAGPGRPQHFGDGTRLSIL.

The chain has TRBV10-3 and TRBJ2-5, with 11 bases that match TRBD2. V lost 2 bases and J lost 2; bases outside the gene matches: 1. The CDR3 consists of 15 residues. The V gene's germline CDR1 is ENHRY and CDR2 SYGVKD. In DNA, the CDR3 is TGTGCCATCAGTGAGAGGACTAGCGGGCAAGAGACCCAGTACTTC. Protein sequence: CAISERTSGQETQYF.

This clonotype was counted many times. The CDR3 DNA follows: TGTGCTAGTGGTCGACCGATTGAGTACACTGAAGCTTTCTTT. Residues: CASGRPIEYTEAFF. This chain uses TRBV12-5 with TRBJ1-1; D gene ambiguous. This CDR3 region has 14 residues. The germline gives CDR1 LGHNT, CDR2 FRNRAP. V shed 5 bases and J shed 3 bases, with 13 bases lying between them.

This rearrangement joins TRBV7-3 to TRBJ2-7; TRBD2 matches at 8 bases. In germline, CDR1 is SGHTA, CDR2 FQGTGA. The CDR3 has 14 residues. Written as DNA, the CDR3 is TGTGCCAGCAGCCCCCCGGGACTAGACTACGAGCAGTATGTC. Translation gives CASSPPGLDYEQYV.

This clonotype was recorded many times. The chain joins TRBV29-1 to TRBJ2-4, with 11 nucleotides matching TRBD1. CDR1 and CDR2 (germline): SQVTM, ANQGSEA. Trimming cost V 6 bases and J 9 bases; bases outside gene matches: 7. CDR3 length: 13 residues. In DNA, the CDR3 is TGCAGCGTACCGGGACAGGGGGGTCCCATTCAGTACTTC. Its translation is CSVPGQGGPIQYF.

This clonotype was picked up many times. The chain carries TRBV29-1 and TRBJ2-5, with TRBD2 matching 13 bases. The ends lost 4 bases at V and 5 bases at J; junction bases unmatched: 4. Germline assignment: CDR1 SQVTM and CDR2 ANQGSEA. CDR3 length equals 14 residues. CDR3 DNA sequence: TGCAGCGTTGGGACTAGCGGGGGAAGGGAGACCCAGTACTTC. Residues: CSVGTSGGRETQYF.

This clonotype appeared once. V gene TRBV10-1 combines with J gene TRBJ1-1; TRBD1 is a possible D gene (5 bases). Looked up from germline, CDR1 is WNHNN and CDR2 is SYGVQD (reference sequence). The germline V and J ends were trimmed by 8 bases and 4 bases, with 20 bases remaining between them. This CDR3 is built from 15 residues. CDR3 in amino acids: CASPQWAGMGTEAFF. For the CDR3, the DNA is TGCGCCAGCCCCCAGTGGGCAGGGATGGGCACTGAAGCTTTCTTT.

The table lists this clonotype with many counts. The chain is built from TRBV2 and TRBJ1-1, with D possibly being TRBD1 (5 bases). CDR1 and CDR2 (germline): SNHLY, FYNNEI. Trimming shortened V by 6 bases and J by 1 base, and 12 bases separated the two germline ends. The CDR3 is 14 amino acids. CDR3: CASSLDTGNTEAFF. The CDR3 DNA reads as TGTGCCAGCAGCCTTGATACAGGGAACACTGAAGCTTTCTTT.

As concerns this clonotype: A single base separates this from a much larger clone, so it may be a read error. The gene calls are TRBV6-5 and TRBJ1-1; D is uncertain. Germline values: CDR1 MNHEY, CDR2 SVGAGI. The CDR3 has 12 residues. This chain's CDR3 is CASGYEGAEAFF. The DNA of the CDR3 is TGTGCCAGCGGTTACGAAGGTGCCGAAGCTTTCTTT.

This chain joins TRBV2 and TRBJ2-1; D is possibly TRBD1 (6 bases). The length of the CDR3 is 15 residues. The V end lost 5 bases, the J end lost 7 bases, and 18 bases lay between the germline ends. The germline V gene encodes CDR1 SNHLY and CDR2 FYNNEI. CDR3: CASSPGQPPLNEQFF. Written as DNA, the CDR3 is TGTGCCAGCAGTCCAGGACAGCCCCCGCTTAATGAGCAGTTCTTC.

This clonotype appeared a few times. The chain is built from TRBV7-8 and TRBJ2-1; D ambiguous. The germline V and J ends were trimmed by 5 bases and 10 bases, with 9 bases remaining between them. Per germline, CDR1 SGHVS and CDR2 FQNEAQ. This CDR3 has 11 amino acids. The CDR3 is CASSPHVEQFF. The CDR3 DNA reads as TGTGCCAGCAGCCCACATGTCGAGCAGTTCTTC.

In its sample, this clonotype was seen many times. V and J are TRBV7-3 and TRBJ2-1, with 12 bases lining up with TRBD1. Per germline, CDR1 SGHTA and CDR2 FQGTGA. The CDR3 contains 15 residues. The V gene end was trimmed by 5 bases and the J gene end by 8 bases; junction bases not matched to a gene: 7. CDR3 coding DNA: TGTGCCAGCAGCCAGGGGACAGGGGGCCCAGATGAGCAGTTCTTC. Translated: CASSQGTGGPDEQFF. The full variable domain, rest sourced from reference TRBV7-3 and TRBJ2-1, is GAGVSQTPSNKVTEKGKYVELRCDPISGHTALYWYRQSLGQGPEFLIYFQGTGAADDSGLPNDRFFAVRPEGSVSTLKIQRTERGDSAVYLCASSQGTGGPDEQFFGPGTRLTVL.